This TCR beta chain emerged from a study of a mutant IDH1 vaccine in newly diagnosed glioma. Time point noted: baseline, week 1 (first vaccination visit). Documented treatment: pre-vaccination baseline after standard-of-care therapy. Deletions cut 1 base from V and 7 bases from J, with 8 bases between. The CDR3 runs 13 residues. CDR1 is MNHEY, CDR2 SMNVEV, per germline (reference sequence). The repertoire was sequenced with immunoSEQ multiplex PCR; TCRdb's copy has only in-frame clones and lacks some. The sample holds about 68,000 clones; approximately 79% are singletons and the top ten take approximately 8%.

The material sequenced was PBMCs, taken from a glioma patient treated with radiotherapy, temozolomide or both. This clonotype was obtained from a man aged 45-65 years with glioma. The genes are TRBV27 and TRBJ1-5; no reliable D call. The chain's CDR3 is CASSLYPRQPQHF. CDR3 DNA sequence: TGTGCCAGCAGTTTATACCCCAGGCAGCCCCAGCATTTT.